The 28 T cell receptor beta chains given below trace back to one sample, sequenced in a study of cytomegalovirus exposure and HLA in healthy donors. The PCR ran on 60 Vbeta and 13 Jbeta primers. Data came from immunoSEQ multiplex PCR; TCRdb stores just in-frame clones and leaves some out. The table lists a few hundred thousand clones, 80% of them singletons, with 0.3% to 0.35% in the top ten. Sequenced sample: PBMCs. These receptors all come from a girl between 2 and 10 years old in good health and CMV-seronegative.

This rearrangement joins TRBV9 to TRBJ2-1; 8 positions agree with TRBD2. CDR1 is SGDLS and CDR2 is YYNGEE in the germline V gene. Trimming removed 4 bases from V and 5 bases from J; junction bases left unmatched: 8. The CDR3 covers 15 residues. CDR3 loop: CASSTRGGTNNEQFF. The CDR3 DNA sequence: TGTGCCAGCAGCACCCGCGGGGGGACTAACAATGAGCAGTTCTTC.

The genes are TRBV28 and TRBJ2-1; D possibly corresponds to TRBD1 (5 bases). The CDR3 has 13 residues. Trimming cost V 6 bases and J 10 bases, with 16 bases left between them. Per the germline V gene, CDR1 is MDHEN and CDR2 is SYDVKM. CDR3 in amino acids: CASSPTPTAEQFF. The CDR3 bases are TGTGCCAGCAGCCCAACTCCGACAGCGGAGCAGTTCTTC.

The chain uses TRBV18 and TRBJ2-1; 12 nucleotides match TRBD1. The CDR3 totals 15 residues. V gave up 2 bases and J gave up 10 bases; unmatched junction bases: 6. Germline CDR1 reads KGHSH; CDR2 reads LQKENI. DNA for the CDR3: TGTGCCAGCTCACCAGGGGGACAGGGGGCCCGGGAGCAGTTCTTC. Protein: CASSPGGQGAREQFF.

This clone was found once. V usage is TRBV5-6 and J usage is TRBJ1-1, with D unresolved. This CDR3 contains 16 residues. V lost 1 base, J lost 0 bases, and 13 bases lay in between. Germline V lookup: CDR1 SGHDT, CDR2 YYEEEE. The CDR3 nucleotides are TGTGCCAGCAGCTTGAACAACATGGTTATGAACACTGAAGCTTTCTTT. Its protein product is CASSLNNMVMNTEAFF.

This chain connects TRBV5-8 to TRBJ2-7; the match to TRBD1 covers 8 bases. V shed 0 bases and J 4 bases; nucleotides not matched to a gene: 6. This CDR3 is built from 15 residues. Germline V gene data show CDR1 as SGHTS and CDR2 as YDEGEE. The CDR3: CASSLAKDRVYEQYF. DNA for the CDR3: TGTGCCAGCAGCTTGGCCAAGGACAGGGTTTACGAGCAGTACTTC.

CDR3 DNA sequence: TGTGCCAGCAGCTTAATTGGCGGGGGGGAGGGGGATACGCAGTATTTT. This sequence encodes CASSLIGGGEGDTQYF. The gene calls are TRBV7-3 and TRBJ2-3; 9 positions match TRBD2. The CDR3 length is 16 residues. In germline, CDR1 is SGHTA, CDR2 FQGTGA. J lost 6 bases, V lost 1 base, and 8 bases had no gene match.

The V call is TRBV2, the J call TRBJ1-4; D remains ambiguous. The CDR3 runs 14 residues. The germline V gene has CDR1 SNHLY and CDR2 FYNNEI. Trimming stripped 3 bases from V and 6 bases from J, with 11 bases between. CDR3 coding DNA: TGTGCCAGCAGTGACTCTAGCCGTGATGAAAAACTGTTTTTT. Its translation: CASSDSSRDEKLFF. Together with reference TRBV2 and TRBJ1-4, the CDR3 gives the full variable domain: EPEVTQTPSHQVTQMGQEVILRCVPISNHLYFYWYRQILGQKVEFLVSFYNNEISEKSEIFDDQFSVERPDGSNFTLKIRSTKLEDSAMYFCASSDSSRDEKLFFGSGTQLSVL.

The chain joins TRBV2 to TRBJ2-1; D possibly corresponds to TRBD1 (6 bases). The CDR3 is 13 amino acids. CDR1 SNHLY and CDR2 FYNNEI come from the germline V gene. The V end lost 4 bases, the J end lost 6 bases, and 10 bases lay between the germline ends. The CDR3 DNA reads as TGTGCCAGCAGTGGGGACACCGCCAATGAGCAGTTCTTC. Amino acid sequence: CASSGDTANEQFF.

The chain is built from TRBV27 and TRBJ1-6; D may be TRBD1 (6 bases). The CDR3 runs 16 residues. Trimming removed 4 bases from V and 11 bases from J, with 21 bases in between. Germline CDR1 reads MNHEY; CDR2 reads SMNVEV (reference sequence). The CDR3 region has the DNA TGTGCCAGCAGTTACCGGGACAAGGGGACGAGGGCACCCCTCCACTTT. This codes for CASSYRDKGTRAPLHF.

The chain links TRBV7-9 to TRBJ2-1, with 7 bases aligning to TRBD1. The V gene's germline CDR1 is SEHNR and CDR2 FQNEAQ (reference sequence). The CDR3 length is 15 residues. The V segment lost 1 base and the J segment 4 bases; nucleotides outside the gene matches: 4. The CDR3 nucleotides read TGTGCCAGCAGCTTAGTGACAGGGAAATACAATGAGCAGTTCTTC. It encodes CASSLVTGKYNEQFF. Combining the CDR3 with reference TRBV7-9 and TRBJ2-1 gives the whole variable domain DTGVSQNPRHKITKRGQNVTFRCDPISEHNRLYWYRQTLGQGPEFLTYFQNEAQLEKSRLLSDRFSAERPKGSFSTLEIQRTEQGDSAMYLCASSLVTGKYNEQFFGPGTRLTVL.

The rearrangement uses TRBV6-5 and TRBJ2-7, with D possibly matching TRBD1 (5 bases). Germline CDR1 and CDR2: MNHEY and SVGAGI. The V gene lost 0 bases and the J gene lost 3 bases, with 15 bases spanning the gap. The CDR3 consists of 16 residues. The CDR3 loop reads CASSYSGPPAHYEQYF. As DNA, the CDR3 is TGTGCCAGCAGTTACTCGGGGCCACCCGCTCACTACGAGCAGTACTTC.

CDR3 amino acids: CASTQRQGVNTEAFF. Here the CDR3 DNA reads TGTGCCAGTACCCAGAGACAGGGGGTGAACACTGAAGCTTTCTTT. J is TRBJ1-1 and V is TRBV19; the match to TRBD1 covers 9 bases. The junction had 6 bases not matched to a gene; V was cut back by 7 bases and J by 0 bases. The CDR3 loop spans 15 amino acids. Per germline, CDR1 LNHDA and CDR2 SQIVND (reference sequence).

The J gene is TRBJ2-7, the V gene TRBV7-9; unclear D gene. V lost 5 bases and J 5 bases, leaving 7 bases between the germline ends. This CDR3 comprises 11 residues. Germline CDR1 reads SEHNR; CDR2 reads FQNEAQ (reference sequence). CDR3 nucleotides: TGTGCCAGCAGCGCAAGCGACGAGCAGTACTTC. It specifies CASSASDEQYF. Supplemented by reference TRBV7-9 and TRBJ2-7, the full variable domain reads DTGVSQNPRHKITKRGQNVTFRCDPISEHNRLYWYRQTLGQGPEFLTYFQNEAQLEKSRLLSDRFSAERPKGSFSTLEIQRTEQGDSAMYLCASSASDEQYFGPGTRLTVT.

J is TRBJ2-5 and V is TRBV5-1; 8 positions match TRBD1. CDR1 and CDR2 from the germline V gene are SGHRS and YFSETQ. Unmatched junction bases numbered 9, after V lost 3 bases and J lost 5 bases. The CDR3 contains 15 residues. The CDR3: CASSSGQGFSETQYF. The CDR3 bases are TGCGCCAGCAGCTCCGGACAGGGATTTTCCGAGACCCAGTACTTC.

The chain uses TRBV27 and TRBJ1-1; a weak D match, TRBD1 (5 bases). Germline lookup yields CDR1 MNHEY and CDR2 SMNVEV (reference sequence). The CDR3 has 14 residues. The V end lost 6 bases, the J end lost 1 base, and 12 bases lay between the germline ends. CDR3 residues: CASRPDSRNTEAFF. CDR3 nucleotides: TGTGCCAGCAGACCAGACAGCAGGAACACTGAAGCTTTCTTT.

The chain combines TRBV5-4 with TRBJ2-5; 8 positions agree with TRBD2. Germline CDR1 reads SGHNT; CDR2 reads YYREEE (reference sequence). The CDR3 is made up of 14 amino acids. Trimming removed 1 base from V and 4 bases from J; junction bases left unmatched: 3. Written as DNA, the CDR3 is TGTGCCAGCAGCTTGCCCGGGGGGGGAGAGACCCAGTACTTC. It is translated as CASSLPGGGETQYF.

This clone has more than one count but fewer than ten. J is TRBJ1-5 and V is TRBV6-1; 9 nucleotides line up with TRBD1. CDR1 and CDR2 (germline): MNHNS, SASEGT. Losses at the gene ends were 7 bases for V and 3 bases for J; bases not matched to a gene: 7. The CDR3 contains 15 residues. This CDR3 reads CASITGQGYNQPQHF. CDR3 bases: TGTGCCAGCATTACGGGACAGGGCTACAATCAGCCCCAGCATTTT.

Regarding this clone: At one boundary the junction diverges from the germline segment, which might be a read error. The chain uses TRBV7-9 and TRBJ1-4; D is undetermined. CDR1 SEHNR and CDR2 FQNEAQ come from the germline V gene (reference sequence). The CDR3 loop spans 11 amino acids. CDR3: CSSSPQEKLFF. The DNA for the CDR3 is TGTTCCAGCAGCCCCCAGGAAAAACTGTTTTTT.

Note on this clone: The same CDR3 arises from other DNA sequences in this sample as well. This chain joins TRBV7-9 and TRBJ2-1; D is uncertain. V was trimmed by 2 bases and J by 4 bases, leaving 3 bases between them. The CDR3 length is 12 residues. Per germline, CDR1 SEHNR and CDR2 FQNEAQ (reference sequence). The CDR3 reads CASSLTYNEQFF. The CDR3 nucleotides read TGTGCCAGCAGCTTAACATACAATGAGCAGTTCTTC.

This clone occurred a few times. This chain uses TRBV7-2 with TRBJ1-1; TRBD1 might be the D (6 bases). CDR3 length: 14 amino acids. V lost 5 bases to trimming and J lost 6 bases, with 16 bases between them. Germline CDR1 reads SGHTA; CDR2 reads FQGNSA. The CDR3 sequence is CASSHTGFSPEAFF. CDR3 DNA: TGTGCCAGCAGCCACACAGGGTTTTCCCCTGAAGCTTTCTTT.

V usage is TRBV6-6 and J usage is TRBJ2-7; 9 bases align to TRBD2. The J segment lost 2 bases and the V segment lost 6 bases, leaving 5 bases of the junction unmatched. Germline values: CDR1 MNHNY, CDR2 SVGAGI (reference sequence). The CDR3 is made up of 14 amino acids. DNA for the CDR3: TGTGCCAGCAGGCTTGCGGGGGGGCCCTACGAGCAGTACTTC. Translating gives CASRLAGGPYEQYF.

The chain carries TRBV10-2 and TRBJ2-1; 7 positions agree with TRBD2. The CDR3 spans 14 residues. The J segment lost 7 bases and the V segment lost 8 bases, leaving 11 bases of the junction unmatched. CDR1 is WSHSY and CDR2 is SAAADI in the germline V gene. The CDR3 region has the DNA TGCGCCAGCCTGCGGAGACTAGCTTATAATGAGCAGTTCTTC. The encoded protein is CASLRRLAYNEQFF.

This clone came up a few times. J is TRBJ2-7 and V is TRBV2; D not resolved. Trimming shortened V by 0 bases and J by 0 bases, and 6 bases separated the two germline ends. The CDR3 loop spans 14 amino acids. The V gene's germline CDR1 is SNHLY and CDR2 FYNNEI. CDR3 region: CASSEARYSYEQYF. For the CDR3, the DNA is TGTGCCAGCAGTGAAGCCAGGTACTCCTACGAGCAGTACTTC.

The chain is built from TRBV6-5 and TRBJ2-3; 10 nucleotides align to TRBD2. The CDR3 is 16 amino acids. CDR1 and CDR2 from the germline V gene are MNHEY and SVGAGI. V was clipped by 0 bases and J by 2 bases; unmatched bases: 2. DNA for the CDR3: TGTGCCAGCAGTTACTCTACTAGCGGGATCACAGATACGCAGTATTTT. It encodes CASSYSTSGITDTQYF.

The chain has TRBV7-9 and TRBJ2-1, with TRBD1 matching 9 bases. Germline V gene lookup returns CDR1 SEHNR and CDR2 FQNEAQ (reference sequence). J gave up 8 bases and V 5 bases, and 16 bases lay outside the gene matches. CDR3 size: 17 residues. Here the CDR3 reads CASSLPGQGWGFDEQFF. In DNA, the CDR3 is TGTGCCAGCAGCCTACCGGGACAGGGTTGGGGTTTCGATGAGCAGTTCTTC.

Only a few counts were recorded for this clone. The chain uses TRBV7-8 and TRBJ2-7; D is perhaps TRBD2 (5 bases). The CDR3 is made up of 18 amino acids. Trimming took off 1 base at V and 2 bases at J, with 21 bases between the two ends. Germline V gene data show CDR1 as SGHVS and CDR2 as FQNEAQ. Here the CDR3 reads CASSLGRSAEKRPYEQYF. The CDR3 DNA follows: TGTGCCAGCAGCTTAGGGAGGAGTGCGGAGAAGCGCCCCTACGAGCAGTACTTC.

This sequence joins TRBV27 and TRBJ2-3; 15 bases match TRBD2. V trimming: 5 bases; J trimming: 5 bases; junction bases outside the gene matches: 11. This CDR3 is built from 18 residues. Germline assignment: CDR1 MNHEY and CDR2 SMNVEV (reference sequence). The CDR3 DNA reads TGTGCCAGCAGTCGATTCCCGGGACTAGCGGGAGGAGGAGATACGCAGTATTTT. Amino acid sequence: CASSRFPGLAGGGDTQYF.

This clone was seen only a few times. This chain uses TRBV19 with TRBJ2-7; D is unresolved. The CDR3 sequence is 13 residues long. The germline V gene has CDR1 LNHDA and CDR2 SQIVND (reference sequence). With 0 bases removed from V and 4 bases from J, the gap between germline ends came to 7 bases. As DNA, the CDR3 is TGTGCCAGTAGTATAGATAAGCCTTACGAGCAGTACTTC. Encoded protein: CASSIDKPYEQYF.